This T cell receptor (beta chain) was sequenced for a study of blood T cell repertoires in COVID-19. Overall study context: Material from acute and convalescent COVID-19 was sourced from the United States, Italy and Spain. The cDNA or gDNA used as material had been derived from T cells, B-cell-depleted T cells, or PBMCs.

This CDR3 is built from 12 residues. V shed 5 bases and J shed 8 bases, with 10 bases lying between them. CDR1 is LNHDA, CDR2 SQIVND, per germline (reference sequence). Study processing details: How many nucleated cells were present was estimated from reference gene primer amplification. Repertoires were generated with immunoSEQ multiplex PCR, while TCRdb's copy carries only in-frame clones and drops some. That table gives V, J and clone size, and the DNA gave D and trimming. This table has roughly 160,000 clones, approximately 90% appearing once. This sequence was found in a man between 18 and 35 years old with acute or convalescent COVID-19. Sequenced material: peripheral blood. The chain combines TRBV19 with TRBJ1-5, with D perhaps TRBD1 (5 bases). This chain's CDR3 is CASSLQGKPQHF. Here the CDR3 DNA reads TGTGCCAGTAGTCTCCAGGGAAAGCCCCAGCATTTT. The whole variable domain, remainder taken from reference TRBV19 and TRBJ1-5, is DGGITQSPKYLFRKEGQNVTLSCEQNLNHDAMYWYRQDPGQGLRLIYYSQIVNDFQKGDIAEGYSVSREKKESFPLTVTSAQKNPTAFYLCASSLQGKPQHFGDGTRLSIL.